This T cell receptor beta chain was recovered during a study of blood T cell repertoires in COVID-19. Between the trimmed V and J ends, which lost 1 base and 3 bases, there was a span of 10 bases. The length of the CDR3 is 15 residues. Germline assignment: CDR1 SGHRS and CDR2 YFSETQ. This table comes from immunoSEQ multiplex PCR, and its TCRdb copy is limited to in-frame clones, with some not included. The sample carries some 330,000 clones, roughly 89% recorded once. The receptor's source is a woman aged 25 to 39 with COVID-19, enrolled during active disease. The gene calls are TRBV5-1 and TRBJ2-2; TRBD2 is a possible D gene (5 bases). Sequenced sample: peripheral blood. The CDR3 region is CASSLIGVDTGELFF. The CDR3, as DNA: TGCGCCAGCAGCTTGATCGGGGTCGACACCGGGGAGCTGTTTTTT.